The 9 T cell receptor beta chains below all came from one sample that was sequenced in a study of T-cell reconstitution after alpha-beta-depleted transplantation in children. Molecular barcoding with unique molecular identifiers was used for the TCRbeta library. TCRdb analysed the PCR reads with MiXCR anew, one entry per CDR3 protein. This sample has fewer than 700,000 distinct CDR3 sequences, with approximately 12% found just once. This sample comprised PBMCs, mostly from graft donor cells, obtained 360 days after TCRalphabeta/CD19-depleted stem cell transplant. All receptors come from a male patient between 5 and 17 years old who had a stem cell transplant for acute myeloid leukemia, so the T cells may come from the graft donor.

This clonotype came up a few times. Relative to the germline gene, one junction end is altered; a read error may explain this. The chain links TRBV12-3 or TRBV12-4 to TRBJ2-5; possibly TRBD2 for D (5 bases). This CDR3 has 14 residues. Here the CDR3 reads CASSSDADRVPGNF. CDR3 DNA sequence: TGTGCCAGCAGTTCGGACGCGGATCGGGTCCCGGGGAACTTC.

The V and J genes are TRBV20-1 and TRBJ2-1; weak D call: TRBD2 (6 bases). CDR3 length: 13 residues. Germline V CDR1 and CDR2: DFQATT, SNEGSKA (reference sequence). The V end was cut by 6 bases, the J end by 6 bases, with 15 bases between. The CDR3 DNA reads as TGCAGTGCCCGAGGTAGCGGCCCCAATGAGCAGTTCTTC. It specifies CSARGSGPNEQFF.

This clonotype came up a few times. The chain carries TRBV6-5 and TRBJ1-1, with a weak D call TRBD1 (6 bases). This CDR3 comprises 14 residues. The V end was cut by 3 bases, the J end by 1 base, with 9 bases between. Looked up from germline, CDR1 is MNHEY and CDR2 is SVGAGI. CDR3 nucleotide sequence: TGTGCCAGCAGTTATTGGGGGGCGAACACTGAAGCTTTCTTT. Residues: CASSYWGANTEAFF.

CDR3 residues: CATGQVGTDTQYF. The CDR3 region has the DNA TGTGCCACCGGACAGGTCGGCACAGATACGCAGTATTTT. The V call is TRBV10-3, the J call TRBJ2-3; TRBD1 matches 7 bases. This CDR3 is built from 13 residues. Germline-derived CDR1 and CDR2 are ENHRY and SYGVKD. The V gene end was trimmed by 10 bases and the J gene end by 1 base; junction bases not matched to a gene: 5.

DNA of the CDR3: TGCAGTGCTGCCCGGACTACGCCAGATACGCAGTATTTT. Amino acid sequence: CSAARTTPDTQYF. V is TRBV20-1 and J is TRBJ2-3; perhaps TRBD2 as D (6 bases). Trimming left V 5 bases short and J 4 bases short, with 13 bases between. The germline gives CDR1 DFQATT, CDR2 SNEGSKA (reference sequence). The CDR3 runs to 13 residues.

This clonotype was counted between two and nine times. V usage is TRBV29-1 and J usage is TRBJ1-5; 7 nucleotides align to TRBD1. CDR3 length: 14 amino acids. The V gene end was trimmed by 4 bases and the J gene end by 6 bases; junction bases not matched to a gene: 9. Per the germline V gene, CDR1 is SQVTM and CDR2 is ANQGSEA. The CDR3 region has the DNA TGCAGCGTTGTGGCAGGGGGAAAGGGTCAGCCCCAGCATTTT. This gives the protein CSVVAGGKGQPQHF.

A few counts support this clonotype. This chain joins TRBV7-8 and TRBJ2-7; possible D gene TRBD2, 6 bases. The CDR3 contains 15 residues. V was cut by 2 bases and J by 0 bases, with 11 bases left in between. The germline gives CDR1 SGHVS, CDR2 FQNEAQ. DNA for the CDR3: TGTGCCAGCAGCTTACGGCGGGACCTCTCCTACGAGCAGTACTTC. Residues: CASSLRRDLSYEQYF. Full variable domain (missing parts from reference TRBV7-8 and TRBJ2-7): GAGVSQSPRYKVAKRGQDVALRCDPISGHVSLFWYQQALGQGPEFLTYFQNEAQLDKSGLPSDRFFAERPEGSVSTLKIQRTQQEDSAVYLCASSLRRDLSYEQYFGPGTRLTVT.

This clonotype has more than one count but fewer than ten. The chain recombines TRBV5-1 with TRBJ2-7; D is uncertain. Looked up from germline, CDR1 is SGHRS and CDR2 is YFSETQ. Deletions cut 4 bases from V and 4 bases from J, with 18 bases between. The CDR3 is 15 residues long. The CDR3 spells CASSPTGAIRYEQYF. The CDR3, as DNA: TGCGCCAGCAGCCCGACTGGAGCGATCCGTTACGAGCAGTACTTC.

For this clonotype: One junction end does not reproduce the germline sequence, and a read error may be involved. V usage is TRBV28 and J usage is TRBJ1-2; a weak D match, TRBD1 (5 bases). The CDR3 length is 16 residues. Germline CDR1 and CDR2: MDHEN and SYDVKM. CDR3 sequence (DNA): TGTGTCAGCAGTTTATGGCGGCAGGGTTTAAACTATGGCTACACCTTC. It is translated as CVSSLWRQGLNYGYTF.